The T cell receptor beta chain under discussion was sequenced for a study of beta chain features in type 1 diabetes. Expressed TCRB transcripts were sequenced because the entire RNA isolate underwent reverse transcription. Data came from immunoSEQ multiplex PCR; TCRdb stores just in-frame clones and leaves some out. This table has 850,000 to 900,000 clones, roughly 15% appearing once. This clone was observed a few times. What it binds is not known. Points from the study as a whole: Among patients, naive, central memory and Treg TCRB repertoires appeared more similar than among healthy donors.

Germline CDR1 LGHNA, CDR2 YNFKEQ. This CDR3 comprises 15 residues. Trimming cost V 0 bases and J 5 bases, with 10 bases left between them. Purities over 95% were achieved in all sorted populations. Sequencing was performed on naive CD4+ T cells from blood. The chain combines TRBV4-2 with TRBJ1-4; unclear D gene. The receptor comes from a woman aged 18 to 35 in good health. CDR3 sequence reads: CASSQEGRHNEKLFF. Here the CDR3 DNA reads TGTGCCAGCAGCCAAGAAGGACGGCACAATGAAAAACTGTTTTTT.